The TCR beta chain under discussion was sequenced for a study of identical twins. This clonotype has ten or more counts. Its antigen remains unknown. Findings of the study overall: Cord blood beta clonotypes present at high abundance carried fewer insertions; no such pattern appeared in memory repertoires. Among out-of-frame alpha sequences shared by twins, low generation probability occurred in excess.

After template switching added a universal primer site, the resulting cDNA carried unique molecular identifiers. TCRdb reanalysed the 5' RACE reads using MiXCR and keeps one entry per CDR3 protein. The profile covers 200,000 to 300,000 distinct CDR3 sequences, with 7.5% appearing a single time and 5% to 6% taken by the ten largest. Every one of the donors was a healthy Caucasian. This sample also belongs to another study, concerning yellow fever vaccine responses in identical twins.

The TCR sequence derives from a woman between 18 and 29 years old in good health. The sequenced sample was CD8+ T cells sorted from blood.

The CDR3 here is CSARVGLGHQSQQETQYF. The CDR3 DNA is TGCAGTGCTAGAGTAGGGTTGGGACACCAAAGCCAACAAGAGACCCAGTACTTC. This rearrangement joins TRBV20-1 to TRBJ2-5, with a possible D match to TRBD1 (6 bases). Germline V CDR1 and CDR2: DFQATT, SNEGSKA (reference sequence). The CDR3 covers 18 residues. V gave up 1 base and J gave up 2 bases, with 23 bases separating them.